This paragraph reports one TCR beta chain. Its antigen is unidentified. TCRdb's table, derived via immunoSEQ multiplex PCR, lists solely in-frame clones and lacks some. The sample has about 130,000 clones; about 89% are singletons. V shed 6 bases, J shed 4 bases, and the junction held 14 bases outside the gene matches. Germline-derived CDR1 and CDR2 are SGHAT and FQNNGV. The CDR3 spans 16 residues. These data come from a study of T cell responses to AZD1222 COVID-19 vaccine. Study-wide results and limits: Spike was spanned by vaccine-associated CD4 TCRs, which were dominant at 160-218 and 743-854. The peak T cell response came first, and repertoires were sampled only after it.

V gene TRBV11-2 combines with J gene TRBJ1-1; 7 bases line up with TRBD1. This specimen consisted of peripheral blood, obtained on day 0 of AZD1222 vaccination. The receptor was isolated from an adult in good health. The CDR3 sequence: CASSQGGAGTVTEAFF. The CDR3 nucleotides are TGTGCCAGCAGTCAAGGGGGCGCAGGAACGGTCACTGAAGCTTTCTTT. Variable domain in full (rest from reference TRBV11-2 and TRBJ1-1): EAGVAQSPRYKIIEKRQSVAFWCNPISGHATLYWYQQILGQGPKLLIQFQNNGVVDDSQLPKDRFSAERLKGVDSTLKIQPAKLEDSAVYLCASSQGGAGTVTEAFFGQGTRLTVV.